This is a list of T cell receptor beta chains from one sample in a study of blood T cell repertoires in COVID-19. Here immunoSEQ multiplex PCR was the method, and the copy in TCRdb shows in-frame clones only, minus some. Among 250,000 to 350,000 clones listed, 70% to 90% were seen once. Sequenced input: PBMCs or T cells enriched from blood (not recorded which). Receptors were obtained from a young woman who had recovered from COVID-19. Both conserved end residues are part of each CDR3. Each record gives: V gene, clone size, J gene, D gene, CDR3 protein, CDR3 DNA. D genes are given only for firm matches. Clone size is given for some rows only: seen once, a few or many times, or a class if the clone is expanded.

TRBV5-6	.	TRBJ2-7	.	CASSITYEQYF	TGTGCCAGCAGCATCACCTACGAGCAGTACTTC
TRBV23-1	.	TRBJ2-5	TRBD2	CASSLGTSGEETQYF	TGCGCCAGCAGTCTAGGGACTAGCGGGGAAGAGACCCAGTACTTC
TRBV5-1	.	TRBJ1-2	.	CASSLGQPGNGYTF	TGCGCCAGCAGCCTAGGACAGCCCGGGAATGGCTACACCTTC
TRBV6-5	few	TRBJ1-2	.	CASSYGFSGNYGYTF	TGTGCCAGCAGTTATGGATTCTCCGGGAACTATGGCTACACCTTC
TRBV7-3	.	TRBJ2-1	TRBD2	CASSLGLLAGGRNEQFF	TGTGCCAGCAGCCTAGGGCTACTAGCGGGGGGTAGGAATGAGCAGTTCTTC
TRBV9	.	TRBJ1-1	.	CASSVKRGTEAFF	TGTGCCAGCAGCGTAAAGCGAGGAACTGAAGCTTTCTTT
TRBV21-1	.	TRBJ1-2	.	CASSREGDRNYGYTF	TGTGCCAGCAGCCGAGAAGGAGACAGGAACTATGGCTACACCTTC
TRBV19	.	TRBJ1-3	.	CASSIGSSGNTIYF	TGTGCCAGTAGTATTGGGAGCTCTGGAAACACCATATATTTT
TRBV9	.	TRBJ1-1	.	CASSVAGNTEAFF	TGTGCCAGCAGCGTGGCAGGGAACACTGAAGCTTTCTTT
TRBV2	.	TRBJ2-3	.	CASSADRTDTQYF	TGTGCCAGCAGTGCCGATCGGACAGATACGCAGTATTTT
TRBV2	once	TRBJ1-1	.	CAIRMGGLTEAFF	TGTGCCATCCGCATGGGGGGGCTTACTGAAGCTTTCTTT
TRBV30	once	TRBJ2-3	TRBD1	CAWSLLGQGGADTQYF	TGTGCCTGGAGTCTCCTGGGACAGGGCGGAGCGGATACGCAGTATTTT
TRBV14	.	TRBJ1-1	.	CASSQETTEAFF	TGTGCCAGCAGCCAAGAAACTACTGAAGCTTTCTTT
TRBV10-2	.	TRBJ1-6	.	CASSSRGGGYSPLHF	TGCGCCAGCAGCTCCCGCGGCGGGGGCTATTCACCCCTCCACTTT
TRBV7-9	.	TRBJ2-2	TRBD2	CASSWRGVETGELFF	TGTGCCAGCAGCTGGCGGGGGGTCGAGACCGGGGAGCTGTTTTTT
TRBV6-5	.	TRBJ1-1	TRBD1	CASSKGQGSPEAFF	TGTGCCAGCAGTAAGGGACAGGGGAGCCCTGAAGCTTTCTTT
TRBV6-5	.	TRBJ2-7	TRBD1	CASSPDRDEQYF	TGTGCCAGCAGCCCGGACAGGGACGAGCAGTACTTC
TRBV6-5	.	TRBJ1-1	.	CASSRGDRRNTEAFF	TGTGCCAGCAGTAGGGGCGACAGGAGGAACACTGAAGCTTTCTTT
TRBV24-1	.	TRBJ2-7	.	CATSATTTSYEQYF	TGTGCCACCAGTGCAACTACGACTTCCTACGAGCAGTACTTC
TRBV7-9	once	TRBJ1-1	TRBD1	CASSFDRGQRNTEAFF	TGTGCCAGCAGCTTTGACAGGGGGCAAAGAAACACTGAAGCTTTCTTT
TRBV28	.	TRBJ2-1	.	CASSRGRSTGGLFQEQFF	TGTGCCAGCAGTCGCGGCCGAAGTACGGGGGGCCTTTTTCAGGAGCAGTTCTTC
TRBV6-5	.	TRBJ1-2	.	CASSLVQGKGYTF	TGTGCCAGCAGTTTGGTCCAGGGGAAAGGCTACACCTTC
TRBV9	.	TRBJ2-7	TRBD1	CASSAYRDSSYEQYF	TGTGCCAGCAGCGCCTACCGGGACAGTTCCTACGAGCAGTACTTC
TRBV9	.	TRBJ2-1	TRBD1	CASSPTGTESEQFF	TGTGCCAGCAGCCCAACCGGGACAGAGAGTGAGCAGTTCTTC
TRBV11-2	.	TRBJ2-3	TRBD2	CASSFGTSTPTQYF	TGTGCCAGCAGCTTTGGGACTAGCACCCCTACGCAGTATTTT
TRBV5-1	few	TRBJ2-7	.	CASSLGGGPYEQYF	TGCGCCAGCAGCTTGGGGGGGGGCCCCTACGAGCAGTACTTC
TRBV27	.	TRBJ2-1	.	CASSFTASSYNEQFF	TGTGCCAGCAGTTTCACGGCTAGCTCCTACAATGAGCAGTTCTTC
TRBV2	.	TRBJ2-5	.	CASSTVQETQYF	TGTGCCAGCAGTACGGTTCAAGAGACCCAGTACTTC
TRBV2	.	TRBJ2-3	TRBD2	CASSELGGSWGDTQYF	TGTGCCAGCAGTGAATTGGGCGGGAGCTGGGGAGATACGCAGTATTTT
TRBV11-2	once	TRBJ1-1	.	CASSSLRGRGNTEAFF	TGTGCCAGCAGCTCGTTGCGGGGGCGAGGTAACACTGAAGCTTTCTTT
TRBV6-5	.	TRBJ2-2	.	CASSLAGELFF	TGTGCCAGCAGTCTCGCCGGGGAGCTGTTTTTT
TRBV28	once	TRBJ1-2	.	CASTPGGAGSYGYTF	TGTGCCAGCACCCCGGGGGGCGCGGGGTCCTATGGCTACACCTTC
TRBV18	.	TRBJ2-3	TRBD1	CASSPPAGGGTDTQYF	TGTGCCAGCTCACCACCGGCAGGGGGAGGCACAGATACGCAGTATTTT
TRBV6-5	.	TRBJ1-2	.	CASSYDRKDGYTF	TGTGCCAGCAGTTACGACAGGAAAGATGGCTACACCTTC
TRBV4-1	.	TRBJ1-4	.	CASSQVSGDGKLFF	TGCGCCAGCAGCCAAGTGTCAGGGGACGGAAAACTGTTTTTT
TRBV28	.	TRBJ2-1	.	CASNEGVVYNEQFF	TGTGCCAGTAATGAGGGGGTGGTATACAATGAGCAGTTCTTC
TRBV30	.	TRBJ1-2	.	CAWSHGVGVYGYTF	TGTGCCTGGAGTCATGGGGTCGGGGTCTATGGCTACACCTTC
TRBV6-4	.	TRBJ2-3	.	CASSVGGGDTQYF	TGTGCCAGCAGTGTAGGGGGTGGAGATACGCAGTATTTT
TRBV27	.	TRBJ1-2	TRBD1	CASSLQGRTGGAFIYGYTF	TGTGCCAGCAGTTTGCAAGGTAGAACAGGGGGCGCTTTTATCTATGGCTACACCTTC
TRBV6-5	once	TRBJ2-2	.	CASSYTGSNTGELFF	TGTGCCAGCAGTTATACAGGGTCCAACACCGGGGAGCTGTTTTTT
TRBV25-1	.	TRBJ2-2	.	CASSEYGTGKTGELFF	TGTGCCAGCAGTGAATATGGAACGGGGAAAACCGGGGAGCTGTTTTTT
TRBV2	.	TRBJ2-2	TRBD1	CASRDRVGTGELFF	TGTGCCAGCAGAGACAGGGTCGGCACCGGGGAGCTGTTTTTT
TRBV5-1	few	TRBJ2-2	.	CASSATGSSPGELFF	TGCGCCAGCAGCGCAACAGGGAGTAGCCCCGGGGAGCTGTTTTTT
TRBV27	.	TRBJ1-2	.	CASSLSPRYGYTF	TGTGCCAGCAGTTTATCCCCCCGGTATGGCTACACCTTC
TRBV7-8	.	TRBJ2-7	.	CASSRSADRWYEQYF	TGTGCCAGCAGCCGTTCCGCCGACAGGTGGTACGAGCAGTACTTC
TRBV7-2	.	TRBJ2-7	TRBD1	CASSSLSSRDSSSYEQYF	TGTGCCAGCAGCTCTCTATCATCCCGGGACAGCTCCTCCTACGAGCAGTACTTC
TRBV6-4	.	TRBJ2-7	.	CASSDLPGYEQYF	TGTGCCAGCAGTGACCTCCCCGGCTACGAGCAGTACTTC
TRBV19	.	TRBJ2-1	TRBD1	CASSPRTGGAGNEQFF	TGTGCCAGTAGTCCCCGGACAGGGGGCGCGGGAAATGAGCAGTTCTTC
TRBV7-7	.	TRBJ2-5	TRBD2	CASSEGDLAGRQETQYF	TGTGCTAGCAGCGAAGGGGATCTAGCGGGGCGGCAAGAGACCCAGTACTTC
TRBV6-5	.	TRBJ1-5	TRBD1	CASRKQGYSNQPQHF	TGTGCCAGCAGAAAACAGGGGTATAGCAATCAGCCCCAGCATTTT
TRBV15	.	TRBJ2-1	.	CATSREGRRLSSYNEQFF	TGTGCCACCAGCAGAGAGGGGCGACGGTTGAGCTCCTACAATGAGCAGTTCTTC